Following are 17 T cell receptor beta chains from one sample sequenced in a study of blood T cell repertoires in COVID-19. The method was immunoSEQ multiplex PCR; TCRdb's version includes in-frame clones alone and lacks a portion of them. The sample holds 130,000 to 150,000 clones, roughly four fifths seen once. The sample consisted of peripheral blood. These receptors all come from a human donor with acute or convalescent COVID-19. The donor label of this sample is uncertain.

J is TRBJ2-3 and V is TRBV30; D is uncertain. Germline-derived CDR1 and CDR2 are GTSNPN and SVGIG (reference sequence). The CDR3 totals 13 residues. With 2 bases removed from V and 6 bases from J, the gap between germline ends came to 12 bases. CDR3 coding DNA: TGTGCCTGGAGTAAGGAGCTGCAGGATACGCAGTATTTT. It specifies CAWSKELQDTQYF.

This clone occurred once. The V and J genes are TRBV19 and TRBJ1-2, with TRBD1 identical over 7 bases. The junction had 9 bases not matched to a gene; V was cut back by 5 bases and J by 0 bases. In germline, CDR1 is LNHDA, CDR2 SQIVND (reference sequence). This CDR3 comprises 16 residues. The CDR3 loop is CASSPQDRHSNYGYTF. The CDR3 coding sequence is TGTGCCAGTAGTCCCCAGGACAGGCACTCTAACTATGGCTACACCTTC.

Comment on this clone: This sample includes further DNA sequences coding for the same CDR3. V is TRBV30 and J is TRBJ1-1; 7 nucleotides match TRBD1. In germline, CDR1 is GTSNPN, CDR2 SVGIG (reference sequence). CDR3 size: 14 residues. V shed 0 bases, J shed 2 bases, and the junction held 3 bases outside the gene matches. The CDR3 loop reads CAWSVGQLNTEAFF. CDR3 DNA sequence: TGTGCCTGGAGTGTGGGACAGCTCAACACTGAAGCTTTCTTT.

The chain uses TRBV5-6 and TRBJ2-4; TRBD2 might be the D (6 bases). The germline V and J ends were trimmed by 5 bases and 0 bases, with 15 bases remaining between them. The germline CDR1 and CDR2 sequences are SGHDT and YYEEEE. The CDR3 totals 16 residues. The CDR3 spells CASSPPGVLAKNIQYF. The DNA for the CDR3 is TGTGCCAGCAGTCCACCGGGGGTTTTAGCCAAAAACATTCAGTACTTC.

The rearrangement joins TRBV3-1 (or the pseudogene TRBV3-2) to TRBJ1-4; 10 bases are a match to TRBD1. In germline, CDR1 is LGHDT, CDR2 YNNKEL (reference sequence). The length of the CDR3 is 17 residues. The J segment lost 6 bases and the V segment lost 4 bases, leaving 11 bases of the junction unmatched. CDR3 sequence (DNA): TGTGCCAGCAGCCGCGCCCTGGGGGGGACAGGGGATGAAAAACTGTTTTTT. Amino acid sequence: CASSRALGGTGDEKLFF.

This clone occurred a few times. This chain links TRBV4-2 with TRBJ2-7; D is perhaps TRBD2 (6 bases). With 4 bases removed from V and 5 bases from J, the gap between germline ends came to 15 bases. Germline loops: CDR1 LGHNA, CDR2 YNFKEQ. The CDR3 consists of 14 residues. CDR3 loop: CASSLGPGLNEQYF. The CDR3 DNA reads TGTGCCAGCAGCCTTGGACCGGGACTCAACGAGCAGTACTTC.

This rearrangement joins TRBV18 to TRBJ1-1; tentatively, D is TRBD1 (5 bases). V lost 3 bases and J 0 bases, leaving 8 bases between the germline ends. The CDR3 totals 14 residues. Looked up from germline, CDR1 is KGHSH and CDR2 is LQKENI. CDR3 DNA: TGTGCCAGCTCACCGAAGGGGATGAACACTGAAGCTTTCTTT. Its protein is CASSPKGMNTEAFF.

The genes are TRBV2 and TRBJ2-7, with a weak D call TRBD1 (5 bases). CDR1 and CDR2 (germline): SNHLY, FYNNEI. Trimming pared 6 bases from V and 7 bases from J, leaving 13 bases between. This CDR3 region has 12 residues. The CDR3, as DNA: TGTGCCAGCAGCCAACTGCAGGGAGAGCAGTACTTC. It encodes CASSQLQGEQYF. The full variable domain, rest sourced from reference TRBV2 and TRBJ2-7, is EPEVTQTPSHQVTQMGQEVILRCVPISNHLYFYWYRQILGQKVEFLVSFYNNEISEKSEIFDDQFSVERPDGSNFTLKIRSTKLEDSAMYFCASSQLQGEQYFGPGTRLTVT.

The J gene is TRBJ1-1, the V gene TRBV4-1; no firm D call. Germline V gives CDR1 MGHRA, CDR2 YSYEKL. V shed 4 bases and J shed 4 bases, with 10 bases lying between them. The CDR3 sequence is 13 residues long. CDR3 residues: CASSPMGATEAFF. DNA of the CDR3: TGCGCCAGCAGCCCTATGGGAGCCACTGAAGCTTTCTTT.

The chain links TRBV6-5 to TRBJ2-7; D gene unclear. V lost 7 bases, J lost 1 base, and 11 bases lay in between. This CDR3 region has 13 residues. CDR1 and CDR2 from the germline V gene are MNHEY and SVGAGI. CDR3 loop: CASIEVFSYEQYF. The CDR3, as DNA: TGTGCCAGCATAGAGGTTTTTTCCTACGAGCAGTACTTC.

This clone was seen a handful of times. CDR3 nucleotides: TGTGCCCTTGGGAGGCAGGGGGTCAGCAGGCAGCCCCAGCATTTT. It translates to CALGRQGVSRQPQHF. The V and J genes are TRBV30 and TRBJ1-5; 7 bases fit TRBD1. V lost 8 bases and J lost 7; bases outside the gene matches: 17. Germline lookup yields CDR1 GTSNPN and CDR2 SVGIG (reference sequence). This CDR3 has 15 amino acids.

This clone appeared a single time. This rearrangement joins TRBV4-1 to TRBJ1-6; tentative D call: TRBD1 (6 bases). The CDR3 is 16 residues long. From germline, CDR1 is MGHRA and CDR2 YSYEKL. Trimming removed 1 base at V and 9 bases at J, with 16 bases between. CDR3 sequence reads: CASSQGGGSIFSPLHF. Written as DNA, the CDR3 is TGCGCCAGCAGCCAAGGAGGGGGTTCTATATTTTCACCCCTCCACTTT.

The chain carries TRBV13 and TRBJ2-7; tentative D call: TRBD1 (5 bases). The length of the CDR3 is 16 residues. CDR1 and CDR2 from the germline V gene are PRHDT and FYEKMQ (reference sequence). The V gene lost 5 bases and the J gene lost 0 bases, with 17 bases spanning the gap. The CDR3 is CASSRLRQGYSYEQYF. Written as DNA, the CDR3 is TGTGCCAGCAGCCGTCTTAGGCAGGGATACTCCTACGAGCAGTACTTC.

CDR3 in amino acids: CASSYSRRQGATEQYF. The CDR3 DNA reads as TGTGCCAGCAGTTACTCGAGGAGACAGGGGGCCACCGAGCAGTACTTC. The V and J genes are TRBV6-2 or TRBV6-3 and TRBJ2-7; 10 bases are shared with TRBD1. V shed 0 bases, J shed 6 bases, and the junction held 8 bases outside the gene matches. Germline-derived CDR1 and CDR2 are MNHEY and SVGEGT. CDR3 size: 16 residues.

The chain joins TRBV19 to TRBJ2-1, with a tentative D call TRBD1 (5 bases). This CDR3 has 15 residues. V was shortened by 10 bases and J by 0 bases, with 16 bases between the two germline ends. The V gene's germline CDR1 is LNHDA and CDR2 SQIVND (reference sequence). The CDR3 loop is CATNSAGISYNEQFF. The DNA for the CDR3 is TGTGCCACAAACTCGGCAGGGATCTCCTACAATGAGCAGTTCTTC.

In regard to this clone: Just one base apart from a much larger clone, this may be a read error. The rearrangement joins TRBV7-6 to TRBJ2-7, with D maybe TRBD1 (5 bases). Looked up from germline, CDR1 is SGHVS and CDR2 is FNYEAQ. The V end lost 1 base, the J end lost 2 bases, and 6 bases lay between the germline ends. This CDR3 is built from 13 residues. CDR3 amino acids: CASSLDRTYEQYF. DNA of the CDR3: TGTGCCAGCAGCTTAGACAGGACCTACGAGCAGTACTTC. The full variable domain, rest sourced from reference TRBV7-6 and TRBJ2-7, is GAGVSQSPRYKVTKRGQDVALRCDPISGHVSLYWYRQALGQGPEFLTYFNYEAQQDKSGLPNDRFSAERPEGSISTLTIQRTEQRDSAMYRCASSLDRTYEQYFGPGTRLTVT.

The V gene is TRBV9, the J gene TRBJ1-2; the D gene is possibly TRBD1 (6 bases). This CDR3 is built from 14 residues. Germline CDR1 reads SGDLS; CDR2 reads YYNGEE. V was pared by 7 bases and J by 3 bases, with 16 bases between. DNA of the CDR3: TGTGCCAGCGAAGCAGGGGCGGTTGACTATGGCTACACCTTC. Its translation is CASEAGAVDYGYTF.